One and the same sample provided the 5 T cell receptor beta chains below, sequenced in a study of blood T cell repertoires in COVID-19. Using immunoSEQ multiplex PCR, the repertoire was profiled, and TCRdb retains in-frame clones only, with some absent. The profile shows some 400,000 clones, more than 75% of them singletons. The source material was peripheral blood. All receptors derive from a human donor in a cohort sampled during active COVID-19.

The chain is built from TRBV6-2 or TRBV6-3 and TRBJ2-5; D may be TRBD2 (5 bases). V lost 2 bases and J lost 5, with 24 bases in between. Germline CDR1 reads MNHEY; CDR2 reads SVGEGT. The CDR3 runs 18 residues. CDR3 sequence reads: CASSYVRSPVRVGETQYF. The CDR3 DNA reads TGTGCCAGCAGTTACGTTCGAAGTCCGGTGAGGGTTGGGGAGACCCAGTACTTC.

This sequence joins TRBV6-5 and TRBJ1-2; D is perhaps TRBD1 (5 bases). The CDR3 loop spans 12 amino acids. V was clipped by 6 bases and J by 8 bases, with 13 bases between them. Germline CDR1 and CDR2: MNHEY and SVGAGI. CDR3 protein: CASSRQGFGYTF. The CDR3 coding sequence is TGTGCCAGCAGCCGTCAGGGTTTCGGCTACACCTTC.

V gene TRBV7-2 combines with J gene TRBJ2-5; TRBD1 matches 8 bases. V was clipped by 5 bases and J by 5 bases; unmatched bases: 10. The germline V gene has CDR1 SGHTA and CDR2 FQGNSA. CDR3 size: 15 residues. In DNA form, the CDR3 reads TGTGCCAGCAGCCCCTTTCGGCAGGGGGCTGAGACCCAGTACTTC. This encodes CASSPFRQGAETQYF.

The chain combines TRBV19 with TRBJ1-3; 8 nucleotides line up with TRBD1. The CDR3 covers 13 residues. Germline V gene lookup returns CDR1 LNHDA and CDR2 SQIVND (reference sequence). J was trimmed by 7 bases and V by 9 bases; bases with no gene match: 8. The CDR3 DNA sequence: TGTGCCAGCCTGAGGACAGGGAGGAACACCATATATTTT. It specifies CASLRTGRNTIYF.

In nucleotides, the CDR3 is TGCGCCAGCAGCTTTGGGGAGACAAACTCCTACGAGCAGTACTTC. Translating gives CASSFGETNSYEQYF. The V call is TRBV5-1, the J call TRBJ2-7; D may be TRBD2 (5 bases). The germline V gene has CDR1 SGHRS and CDR2 YFSETQ. This CDR3 spans 15 amino acids. V lost 2 bases to trimming and J lost 0 bases, with 12 bases between them. The whole variable domain, remainder taken from reference TRBV5-1 and TRBJ2-7, is KAGVTQTPRYLIKTRGQQVTLSCSPISGHRSVSWYQQTPGQGLQFLFEYFSETQRNKGNFPGRFSGRQFSNSRSEMNVSTLELGDSALYLCASSFGETNSYEQYFGPGTRLTVT.